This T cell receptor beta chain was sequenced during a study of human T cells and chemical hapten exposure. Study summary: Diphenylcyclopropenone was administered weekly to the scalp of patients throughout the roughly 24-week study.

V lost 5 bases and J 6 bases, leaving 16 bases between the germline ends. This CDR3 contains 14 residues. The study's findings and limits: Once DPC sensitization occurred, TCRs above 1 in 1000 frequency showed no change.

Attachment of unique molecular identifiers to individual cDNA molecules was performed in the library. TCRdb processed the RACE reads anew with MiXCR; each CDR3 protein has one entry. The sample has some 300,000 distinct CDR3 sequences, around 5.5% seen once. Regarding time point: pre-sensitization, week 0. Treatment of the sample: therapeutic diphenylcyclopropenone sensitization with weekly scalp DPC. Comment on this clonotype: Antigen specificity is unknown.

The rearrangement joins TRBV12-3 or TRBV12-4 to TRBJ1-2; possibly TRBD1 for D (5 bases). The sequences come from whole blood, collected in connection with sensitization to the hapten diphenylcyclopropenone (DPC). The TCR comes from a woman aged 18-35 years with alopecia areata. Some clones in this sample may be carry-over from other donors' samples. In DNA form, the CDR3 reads TGTGCCAGCAGTCCGAGACGGGGGGGAAATGGCTACACCTTC. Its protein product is CASSPRRGGNGYTF.